This TCR beta chain was sequenced in a study of blood T cell repertoires in COVID-19. Study context: Sites across the United States, Italy and Spain contributed samples from acute and convalescent COVID-19. PBMCs, B-cell-depleted T cells, or T cells were the source of the cDNA or gDNA that made up the material.

Sequencing was performed with immunoSEQ multiplex PCR; in TCRdb, only in-frame clones are kept and a portion is missing. The sample has 55,000 to 80,000 clones, 79% seen once. The source of this sequence is a woman aged 80 or over with active or convalescent COVID-19. The sequenced material came from peripheral blood.

Here the CDR3 DNA reads TGTGCCAGCAGTTTCGCTGGCCCACAGGGGTCCTACGAGCAGTACTTC. Amino acids: CASSFAGPQGSYEQYF. The chain combines TRBV28 with TRBJ2-7, with 7 bases identical to TRBD1. CDR1 is MDHEN, CDR2 SYDVKM, per germline. V shed 3 bases, J shed 1 base, and the junction held 9 bases outside the gene matches. CDR3 length: 16 amino acids.